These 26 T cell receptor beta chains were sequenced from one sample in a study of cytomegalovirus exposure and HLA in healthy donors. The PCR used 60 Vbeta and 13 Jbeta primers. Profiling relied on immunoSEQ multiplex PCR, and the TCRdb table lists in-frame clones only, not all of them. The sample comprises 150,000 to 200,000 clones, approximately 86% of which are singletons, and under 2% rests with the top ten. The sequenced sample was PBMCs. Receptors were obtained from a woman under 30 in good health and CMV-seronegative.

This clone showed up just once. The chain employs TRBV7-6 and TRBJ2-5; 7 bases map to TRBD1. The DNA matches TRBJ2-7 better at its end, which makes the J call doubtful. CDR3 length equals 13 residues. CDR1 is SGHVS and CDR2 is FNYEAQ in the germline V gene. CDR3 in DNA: TGTGCCAGCAGCTTAGGGGACAGCTACGAGCAGTACTTC. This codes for CASSLGDSYEQYF.

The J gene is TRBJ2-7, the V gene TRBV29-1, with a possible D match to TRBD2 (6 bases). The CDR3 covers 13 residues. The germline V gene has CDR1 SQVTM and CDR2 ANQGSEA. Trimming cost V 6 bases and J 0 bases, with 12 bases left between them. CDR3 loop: CSVWDGSSYEQYF. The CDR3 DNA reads TGCAGCGTCTGGGACGGGAGCTCCTACGAGCAGTACTTC.

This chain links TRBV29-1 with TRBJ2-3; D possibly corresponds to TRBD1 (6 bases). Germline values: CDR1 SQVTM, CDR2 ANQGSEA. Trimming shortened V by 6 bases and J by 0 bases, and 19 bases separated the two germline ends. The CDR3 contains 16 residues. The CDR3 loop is CSVDRPLQRSTDTQYF. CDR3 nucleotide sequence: TGCAGCGTCGACAGGCCCCTCCAGCGGAGCACAGATACGCAGTATTTT.

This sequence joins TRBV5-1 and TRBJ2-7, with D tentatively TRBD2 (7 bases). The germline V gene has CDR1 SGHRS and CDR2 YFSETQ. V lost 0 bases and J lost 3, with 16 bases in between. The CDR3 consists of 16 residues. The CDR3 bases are TGCGCCAGCAGCTTGGTCGGAGGGGGAGGGTTCTACGAGCAGTACTTC. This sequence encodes CASSLVGGGGFYEQYF.

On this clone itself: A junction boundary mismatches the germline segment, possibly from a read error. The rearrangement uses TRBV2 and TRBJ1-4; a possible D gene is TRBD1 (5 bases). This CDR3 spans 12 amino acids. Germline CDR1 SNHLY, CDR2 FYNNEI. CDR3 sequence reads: CASWGTNGKLFF. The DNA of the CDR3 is TGTGCCAGCTGGGGGACTAATGGAAAACTGTTTTTT.

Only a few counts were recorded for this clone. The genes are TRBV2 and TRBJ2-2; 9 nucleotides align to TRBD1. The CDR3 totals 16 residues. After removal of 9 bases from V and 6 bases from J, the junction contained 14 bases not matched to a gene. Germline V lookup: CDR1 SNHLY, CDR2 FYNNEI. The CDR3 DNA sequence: TGTGCCAGGGGAGGGTCAGGGACAGGGAGTCCCGGGGAGCTGTTTTTT. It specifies CARGGSGTGSPGELFF.

The CDR3 DNA reads TGTGCCAGCAGCTCGGCTTGGTCCGCGGGAAATTCACCCCTCCACTTT. Residues: CASSSAWSAGNSPLHF. The rearrangement joins TRBV7-8 to TRBJ1-6, with D uncertain. With 4 bases removed from V and 7 bases from J, the gap between germline ends came to 17 bases. CDR1 is SGHVS, CDR2 FQNEAQ, per germline. The CDR3 is 16 residues long.

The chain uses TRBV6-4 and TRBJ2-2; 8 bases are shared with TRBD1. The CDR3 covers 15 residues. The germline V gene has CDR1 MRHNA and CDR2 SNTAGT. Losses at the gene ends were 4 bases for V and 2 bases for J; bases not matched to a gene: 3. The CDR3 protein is CASSGSGGNTGELFF. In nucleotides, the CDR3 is TGTGCCAGCAGTGGGTCAGGGGGCAACACCGGGGAGCTGTTTTTT.

The CDR3 sequence is CASSLVARDSGNTIYF. The CDR3 coding sequence is TGTGCCAGCAGCTTAGTGGCGCGAGACTCCGGAAACACCATATATTTT. The J gene is TRBJ1-3, the V gene TRBV7-2; D ambiguous. CDR1 is SGHTA and CDR2 is FQGNSA in the germline V gene. Trimming removed 1 base at V and 4 bases at J, with 14 bases between. The CDR3 length is 16 residues.

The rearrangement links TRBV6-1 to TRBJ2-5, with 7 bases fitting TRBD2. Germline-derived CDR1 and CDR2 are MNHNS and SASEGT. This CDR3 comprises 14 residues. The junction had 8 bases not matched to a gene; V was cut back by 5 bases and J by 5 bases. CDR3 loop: CASSIREVRETQYF. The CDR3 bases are TGTGCCAGCAGTATCCGGGAGGTGCGGGAGACCCAGTACTTC.

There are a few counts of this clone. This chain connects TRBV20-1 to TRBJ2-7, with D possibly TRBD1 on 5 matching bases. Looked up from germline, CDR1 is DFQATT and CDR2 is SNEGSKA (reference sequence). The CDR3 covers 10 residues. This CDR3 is CSVTDYEQYF. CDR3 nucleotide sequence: TGCAGCGTGACAGACTACGAGCAGTACTTC.

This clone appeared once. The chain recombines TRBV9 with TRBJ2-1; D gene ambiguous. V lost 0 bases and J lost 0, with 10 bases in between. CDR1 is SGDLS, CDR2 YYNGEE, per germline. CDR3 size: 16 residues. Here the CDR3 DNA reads TGTGCCAGCAGCGTAGTGGGCAGTAGCTCCTACAATGAGCAGTTCTTC. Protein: CASSVVGSSSYNEQFF.

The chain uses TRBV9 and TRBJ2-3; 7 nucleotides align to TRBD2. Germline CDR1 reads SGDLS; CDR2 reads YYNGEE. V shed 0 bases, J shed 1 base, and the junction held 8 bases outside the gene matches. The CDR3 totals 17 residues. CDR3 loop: CASSVAEGGLGTDTQYF. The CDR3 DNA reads TGTGCCAGCAGCGTAGCGGAGGGAGGACTAGGCACAGATACGCAGTATTTT.

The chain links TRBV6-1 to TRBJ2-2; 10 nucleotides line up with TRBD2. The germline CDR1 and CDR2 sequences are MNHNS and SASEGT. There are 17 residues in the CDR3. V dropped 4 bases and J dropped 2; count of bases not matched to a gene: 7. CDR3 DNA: TGTGCCAGCAGTGGTTTGACTAGCGGGCGCAACACCGGGGAGCTGTTTTTT. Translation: CASSGLTSGRNTGELFF.

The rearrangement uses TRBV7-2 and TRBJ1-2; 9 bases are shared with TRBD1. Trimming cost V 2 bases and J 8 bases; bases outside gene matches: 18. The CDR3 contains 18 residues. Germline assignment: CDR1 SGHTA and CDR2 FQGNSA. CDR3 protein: CASSLPSDRGFSWWGYTF. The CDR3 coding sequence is TGTGCCAGCAGCTTACCGTCGGACAGGGGCTTCTCGTGGTGGGGCTACACCTTC.

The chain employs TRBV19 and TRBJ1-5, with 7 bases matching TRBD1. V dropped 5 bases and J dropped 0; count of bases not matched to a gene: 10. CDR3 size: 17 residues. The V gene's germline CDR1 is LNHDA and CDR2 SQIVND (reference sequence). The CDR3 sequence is CASSSRDRGYSNQPQHF. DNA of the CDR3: TGTGCCAGTAGTTCCCGGGACAGAGGGTATAGCAATCAGCCCCAGCATTTT.

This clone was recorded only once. CDR3 in DNA: TGTGCCAGCAGTTTACAAGGAGTGGAACAGTTCTTC. This translates into CASSLQGVEQFF. The chain carries TRBV28 and TRBJ2-1, with no clear D. CDR3 length equals 12 residues. Germline V gives CDR1 MDHEN, CDR2 SYDVKM. V lost 2 bases and J 13 bases, leaving 12 bases between the germline ends.

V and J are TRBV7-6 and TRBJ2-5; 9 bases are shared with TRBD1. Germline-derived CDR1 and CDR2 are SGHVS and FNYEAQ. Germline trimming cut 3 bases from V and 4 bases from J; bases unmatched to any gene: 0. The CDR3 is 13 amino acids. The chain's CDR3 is CASSLDRGETQYF. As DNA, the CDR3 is TGTGCCAGCAGCTTGGACAGGGGAGAGACCCAGTACTTC.

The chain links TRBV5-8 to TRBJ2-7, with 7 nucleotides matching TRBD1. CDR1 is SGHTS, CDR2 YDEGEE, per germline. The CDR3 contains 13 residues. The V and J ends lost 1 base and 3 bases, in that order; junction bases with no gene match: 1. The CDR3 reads CASSLRTGYEQYF. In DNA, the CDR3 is TGTGCCAGCAGCTTGAGGACAGGCTACGAGCAGTACTTC. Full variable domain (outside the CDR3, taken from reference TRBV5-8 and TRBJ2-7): EAGVTQSPTHLIKTRGQQATLRCSPISGHTSVYWYQQALGLGLQFLLWYDEGEERNRGNFPPRFSGRQFPNYSSELNVNALELEDSALYLCASSLRTGYEQYFGPGTRLTVT.

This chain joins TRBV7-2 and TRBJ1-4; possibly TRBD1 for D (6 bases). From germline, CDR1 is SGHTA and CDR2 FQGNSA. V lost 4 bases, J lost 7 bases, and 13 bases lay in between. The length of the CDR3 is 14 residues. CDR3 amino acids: CASSYGTRFEKLFF. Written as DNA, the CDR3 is TGTGCCAGCAGCTACGGGACACGATTTGAAAAACTGTTTTTT.

CDR3 nucleotide sequence: TGTGCCAGCGCAACAGGGGTTCTGAACACTGAAGCTTTCTTT. Translated, it gives CASATGVLNTEAFF. This chain links TRBV2 with TRBJ1-1; 7 bases are shared with TRBD1. Per germline, CDR1 SNHLY and CDR2 FYNNEI. Trimming took 8 bases from V and 0 from J; bases not matched to a gene: 6. The CDR3 contains 14 residues.

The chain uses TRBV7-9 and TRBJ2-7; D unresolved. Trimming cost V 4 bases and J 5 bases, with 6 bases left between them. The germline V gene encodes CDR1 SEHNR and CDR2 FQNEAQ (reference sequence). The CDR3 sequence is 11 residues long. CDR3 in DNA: TGTGCCAGCAGCTACAACGACGAGCAGTACTTC. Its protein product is CASSYNDEQYF.

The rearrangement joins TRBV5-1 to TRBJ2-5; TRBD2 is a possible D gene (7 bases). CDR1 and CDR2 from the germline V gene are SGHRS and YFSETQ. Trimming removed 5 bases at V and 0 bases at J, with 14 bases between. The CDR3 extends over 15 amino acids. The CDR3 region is CASRNGGQYQETQYF. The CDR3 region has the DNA TGCGCCAGCAGGAACGGGGGGCAGTACCAAGAGACCCAGTACTTC.

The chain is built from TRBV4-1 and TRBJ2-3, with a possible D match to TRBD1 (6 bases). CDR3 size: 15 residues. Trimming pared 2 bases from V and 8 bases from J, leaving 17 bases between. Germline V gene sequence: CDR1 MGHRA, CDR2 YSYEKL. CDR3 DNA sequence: TGCGCCAGCAGCCAATTCGATAGGGGGTTAGGTACGCAGTATTTT. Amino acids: CASSQFDRGLGTQYF.

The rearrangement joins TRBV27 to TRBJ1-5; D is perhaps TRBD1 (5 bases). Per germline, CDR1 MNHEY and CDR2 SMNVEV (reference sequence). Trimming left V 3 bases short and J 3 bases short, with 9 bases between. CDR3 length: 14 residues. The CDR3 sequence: CASSLPGYNQPQHF. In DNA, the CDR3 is TGTGCCAGCAGTTTGCCAGGGTACAATCAGCCCCAGCATTTT.

The CDR3 nucleotides read TGTGCCAGCAGTTTATCTTCAAGGGAGCGGGGGGCACCAGAGACCCAGTACTTC. As protein: CASSLSSRERGAPETQYF. The rearrangement links TRBV28 to TRBJ2-5, with 9 bases that match TRBD2. This CDR3 comprises 18 residues. J gave up 4 bases and V 1 base, and 13 bases lay outside the gene matches. Germline lookup yields CDR1 MDHEN and CDR2 SYDVKM. The full variable domain, rest sourced from reference TRBV28 and TRBJ2-5, is DVKVTQSSRYLVKRTGEKVFLECVQDMDHENMFWYRQDPGLGLRLIYFSYDVKMKEKGDIPEGYSVSREKKERFSLILESASTNQTSMYLCASSLSSRERGAPETQYFGPGTRLLVL.